This TCR beta chain is drawn from a study of blood T cell repertoires in COVID-19 (dated by TCRdb to 2020 to 2022). Some background on the complete study: The collaborator samples originated in the United States, Italy and Spain and spanned the acute and convalescent phases of COVID-19. A de-identified subject ID, COVID-19 status, age in years and sex were almost always included in the sample metadata. HLA class I and class II types, where available, came from metadata supplied by the sample provider rather than from assay-based typing. The repertoires were released in a freely available public database meant as a resource for research on the immune response to SARS-CoV-2. The prospective study material was composed of cDNA or gDNA derived from T cells, B-cell-depleted T cells, or PBMCs. The samples were drawn from the first 160 participants of the ongoing ImmuneRACE study and from 1,254 subjects provided by 6 global collaborators. Deeply sampled blood TCRbeta repertoires from subjects exposed to, actively infected with, or recovered from COVID-19 were included in the dataset. What the authors observed across the whole study: The quantity of clinical and demographic metadata differed by source and by participant and was supplied without curation.

Enrolling through a virtual design, the prospective study's participants ranged in age from roughly 18 to 100 years and lived across 20 to 30 United States geographic areas. Cohort assignment in the prospective study relied on participant-reported clinical history from a screening survey and a study questionnaire. Each participant in the prospective study had whole blood, serum and a nasopharyngeal or oropharyngeal swab collected by mobile phlebotomists. Additional blood draws and questionnaires over an approximately two-month period could optionally be provided by prospective study participants. Before DNA extraction, blood samples from the prospective study were shipped at room temperature or frozen. As to this clone: Its target antigen remains unknown. There are no base qualities to consult, and no much larger clone falls within one base.

The immunoSEQ Assay, a bias-controlled multiplex PCR, was used to amplify TCRbeta CDR3 regions from genomic DNA. The study's processing was this. Nucleated cell counts per sample were estimated from amplification of reference gene primers within the assay. To quantify the absolute abundance of each unique TCRbeta CDR3 rearrangement, sequence reads were collapsed and filtered. For each sample, productive Simpson clonality was calculated as the square root of Simpson's diversity index over productive rearrangements. Drawn from immuneACCESS, this table holds only the in-frame rearrangements with V and J called that TCRdb kept. Clones are partly lost; checked studies trace under half to an unresolved V gene and leave the rest unexplained. V and J calls plus clone size are reproduced from that table; the DNA served to infer D and trimming. Counted in this sample were 250,000 to 350,000 clones; around 90% of them appeared once. The ten largest clonotypes hold around 1.7% of the sample.

The germline ends are 15 bases apart after V is trimmed by 3 bases and J by 0 bases. The CDR3 runs 17 residues from the cysteine to the phenylalanine. The kept DNA is CDR3 alone, 51 bases in frame from the first base. Per the germline V gene (reference sequence), LNHDA is the CDR1 and SQIVND is the CDR2. This clonotype was sampled from a young woman with acute COVID-19. This sequence uses TRBV19 and TRBJ1-3; a tentative D call is TRBD1 (5 bases match). Sequencing was performed on PBMCs or T cells enriched from blood (not recorded which). CDR3 sequence: CASSIAGPSFSGNTIYF. At the DNA level, the sequence is TGTGCCAGTAGTATCGCGGGACCGAGCTTCTCTGGAAACACCATATATTTT.